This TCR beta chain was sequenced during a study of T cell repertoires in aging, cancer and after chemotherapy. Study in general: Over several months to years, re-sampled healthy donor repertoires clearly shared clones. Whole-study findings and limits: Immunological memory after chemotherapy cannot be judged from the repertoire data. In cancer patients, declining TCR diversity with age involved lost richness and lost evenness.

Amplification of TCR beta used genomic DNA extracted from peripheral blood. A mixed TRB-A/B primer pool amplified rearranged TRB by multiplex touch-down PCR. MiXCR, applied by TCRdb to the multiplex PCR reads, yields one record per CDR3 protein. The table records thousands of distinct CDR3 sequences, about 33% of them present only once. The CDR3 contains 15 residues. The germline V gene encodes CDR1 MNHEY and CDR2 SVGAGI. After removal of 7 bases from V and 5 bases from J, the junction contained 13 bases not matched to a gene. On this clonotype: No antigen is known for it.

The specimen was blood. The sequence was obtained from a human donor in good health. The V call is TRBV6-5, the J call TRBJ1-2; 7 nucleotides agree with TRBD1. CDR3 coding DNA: TGTGCCAGCAAAGAACCACAGGGGAAGGGTTATGGCTACACCTTC. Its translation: CASKEPQGKGYGYTF.